This entry features one T cell receptor beta chain sequence. Its recognized antigen is unknown. Base qualities are not provided; no much larger clone lies one nucleotide away. The sample belongs to a study of CD8 T cells in Susac syndrome (dated by TCRdb to about 2019). Looking at the study overall: Repertoire sequencing was used to test whether CD8+ T cell activation and differentiation in Susac syndrome was antigen driven.

General study outcomes and caveats: The number of individuals in the TCR sequencing and HLA analysis was recognized as being relatively small.

The CDR3, from cysteine to phenylalanine, totals 14 residues. The CDR3 DNA has 42 bases and is translated from base 1. The germline V gene specifies SGHRS as CDR1 and YFSETQ as CDR2. V is reduced by 3 bases and J by 5 bases, leaving a spacing of 14 bases between them. High-throughput TCR beta sequencing profiled peripheral blood CD8+ and CD4+ T cells from healthy donors, Susac syndrome patients and multiple sclerosis patients. Treatment-naive patients with stable or active relapsing-remitting disease fulfilling revised McDonald criteria were used as multiple sclerosis controls. Bulk CD8+ and CD4+ T cells were purified by magnetic negative isolation, while CD8+ TEMRA cells were enriched using FACS. Blood was collected in EDTA tubes and processed within 24 hours, with PBMCs isolated through density gradient centrifugation. PBMCs intended for TCR sequencing were frozen in liquid nitrogen and were later thawed in a 37 degrees C water bath. A purity of at least 90% was achieved for sorted or isolated CD4+, CD8+ and CD8+ TEMRA cells.

RNA was extracted with the RNeasy kit and roughly 0.45 to 1 ug was reverse transcribed using random hexamers. The immunoSEQ multiplex PCR assay, which covers 54 Vbeta and 13 Jbeta segments, was used to amplify TCR beta CDR3 regions. Bias from PCR amplification was corrected by using a synthetic template baseline for primer optimization and for computational correction. Per the source publication's procedure: Reads were annotated to V, D and J genes per IMGT and analyzed with immunoSEQ Analyzer, keeping only productive sequences. To calculate clonality, Shannon entropy was normalized by log2 of the number of productive unique sequences and then subtracted from one. For each patient and control, public and private clones were evaluated among the 100 most prevalent clones. Susac-specific clones were defined as absent from healthy and MS cohorts, 1052 published viral clones and other ImmuneACCESS disease sequences. TCRdb redid the processing of the public reads, applying fastp at Q25 and MiXCR, and retained in-frame beta chains. Rows merge per CDR3 protein into single entries with the most common DNA and genes. These V and J calls derive from TCRdb rather than the authors' analysis. The sample table lists approximately 170,000 distinct CDR3 sequences, 94% of them with a count of one. The ten largest clones take up about 0.09% of the sample.

This clonotype originated in a human donor with multiple sclerosis. Here the chain combines TRBV5-1 and TRBJ2-5, and the D gene may be TRBD1, 6 bases matching. Material for sequencing was CD4+ T cells from PBMCs. The DNA reads TGCGCCAGCAGCTATCAGGGGTCAGGGGAGACCCAGTACTTC. It is translated as CASSYQGSGETQYF.